This T cell receptor (beta chain) was recorded in a study of blood T cell repertoires in COVID-19. Across the whole study: Donors in the United States, Italy and Spain gave samples during acute or convalescent COVID-19. Nucleic acid was either cDNA or gDNA, and it came from T cells, B-cell-depleted T cells, or PBMCs.

Germline V gives CDR1 MDHEN, CDR2 SYDVKM. V was pared by 3 bases and J by 0 bases, with 13 bases of the junction left unmatched. The CDR3 totals 19 residues. In the source study's methods: For nucleated cells, counts were estimated from reference gene primer amplification. Data came from immunoSEQ multiplex PCR; TCRdb stores just in-frame clones and leaves some out. V and J calls and clone size come straight from that table; D and trimming were deduced from the DNA. The profile shows roughly 40,000 clones, around 88% of them singletons. Sequenced material: peripheral blood. The chain has TRBV28 and TRBJ2-1, with TRBD2 identical over 8 bases. The TCR was taken from a human donor in a cohort sampled during active COVID-19. The CDR3 DNA reads as TGTGCCAGCAGTTTTATCGTGGGACTAGACTTATTCTCCTACAATGAGCAGTTCTTC. The encoded protein is CASSFIVGLDLFSYNEQFF.